This T cell receptor beta chain was captured in a study of follicular helper T cells after annual influenza vaccination. TCRB was sequenced at Survey level resolution. The assay was immunoSEQ multiplex PCR, and TCRdb's table has in-frame clones only and misses some. The sample holds fewer than 15,000 clones, roughly 80% seen once. As concerns this clone: The antigen remains unidentified.

Sample time point: 2015-2016 season, pre-vaccination. Study-wide results and limits: Just roughly 9-22% of cells analyzed had recovered productive TCRB sequences.

The CDR3 has 10 amino acids. Deletions cut 10 bases from V and 3 bases from J, with 5 bases between. CDR1 is LNHDA and CDR2 is SQIVND in the germline V gene (reference sequence). Sequenced here: CXCR5- memory CD4+ T cells sorted from blood, sampled on the day of influenza vaccination. The TCR originated in an adult who received the influenza vaccine. The rearrangement links TRBV19 to TRBJ2-3; D call uncertain. DNA for the CDR3: TGTGCCACCCGGACAGATACGCAGTATTTT. It codes for CATRTDTQYF.